These 18 T cell receptor beta chains share one sample of origin, sequenced in a study of OX40 agonist ivuxolimab in advanced cancers. Repertoires were generated with immunoSEQ multiplex PCR, while TCRdb's copy carries only in-frame clones and drops some. This sample yields approximately 55,000 clones, of which about 90% are seen a single time; around 13% belongs to the top ten. The source material was CD4+ or CD8+ T cells sorted from blood, sampled in a trial of the OX40 agonist ivuxolimab. The receptors here all came from an adult with an advanced solid tumor such as melanoma, head and neck, liver or kidney cancer.

The chain uses TRBV5-1 and TRBJ2-7, with unresolved D. V lost 3 bases and J 0 bases, leaving 10 bases between the germline ends. Per germline, CDR1 SGHRS and CDR2 YFSETQ. This CDR3 has 14 residues. Written as DNA, the CDR3 is TGCGCCAGCAGCTACGACGGATACTCCTACGAGCAGTACTTC. Its translation is CASSYDGYSYEQYF.

The chain couples TRBV7-8 to TRBJ2-7; D may match TRBD1 or TRBD2 (5 bases each). With 1 base removed from V and 6 bases from J, the gap between germline ends came to 7 bases. Germline V CDR1 and CDR2: SGHVS, FQNEAQ. There are 12 residues in the CDR3. CDR3 DNA: TGTGCCAGCAGCTTAGACGGGGCCGAGCAGTACTTC. Its protein product is CASSLDGAEQYF.

The gene calls are TRBV9 and TRBJ2-1, with unresolved D. Germline loops: CDR1 SGDLS, CDR2 YYNGEE. V lost 0 bases and J lost 0, with 10 bases in between. The length of the CDR3 is 16 residues. This chain's CDR3 is CASSVVGLSSYNEQFF. The CDR3 bases are TGTGCCAGCAGCGTAGTTGGTCTCAGCTCCTACAATGAGCAGTTCTTC. Supplemented by reference TRBV9 and TRBJ2-1, the full variable domain reads DSGVTQTPKHLITATGQRVTLRCSPRSGDLSVYWYQQSLDQGLQFLIQYYNGEERAKGNILERFSAQQFPDLHSELNLSSLELGDSALYFCASSVVGLSSYNEQFFGPGTRLTVL.

The chain carries TRBV5-1 and TRBJ2-3; the D call may be TRBD1 or TRBD2 (6 bases each). V shed 0 bases and J shed 7 bases, with 9 bases lying between them. Germline values: CDR1 SGHRS, CDR2 YFSETQ. The CDR3 totals 13 residues. The CDR3 DNA is TGCGCCAGCAGCTTGGGAGGGGGGAATACGCAGTATTTT. Residues: CASSLGGGNTQYF.

The chain carries TRBV27 and TRBJ1-5, with D maybe TRBD1 (5 bases). Between the trimmed V and J ends, which lost 5 bases and 8 bases, there was a span of 13 bases. This CDR3 has 13 residues. The V gene's germline CDR1 is MNHEY and CDR2 SMNVEV (reference sequence). CDR3: CASSARRGEPQHF. CDR3 sequence (DNA): TGTGCCAGCAGTGCCAGGAGGGGTGAGCCCCAGCATTTT.

The chain has TRBV14 and TRBJ1-1; D uncertain. The germline CDR1 and CDR2 sequences are SGHDN and FVKESK. V gave up 4 bases and J gave up 5 bases, with 17 bases separating them. This CDR3 region has 15 residues. The CDR3 nucleotides are TGTGCCAGCAGCCCTATCACCCTAGTGGGGACTGAAGCTTTCTTT. Translating gives CASSPITLVGTEAFF.

The J gene is TRBJ2-5, the V gene TRBV7-9; maybe TRBD1 (6 bases). The V end lost 5 bases, the J end lost 5 bases, and 15 bases lay between the germline ends. This CDR3 has 14 amino acids. The germline gives CDR1 SEHNR, CDR2 FQNEAQ (reference sequence). The CDR3 here is CASSGTGKGETQYF. CDR3 in DNA: TGTGCCAGCAGCGGAACAGGGAAAGGGGAGACCCAGTACTTC.

The gene calls are TRBV2 and TRBJ1-5; D is perhaps TRBD1 (6 bases). Germline V lookup: CDR1 SNHLY, CDR2 FYNNEI. CDR3 length: 15 residues. Trimming cost V 1 base and J 7 bases, with 14 bases left between them. The CDR3 DNA sequence: TGTGCCAGCAGTGAAGTAGGGGGGGTTGGCCAGCCCCAGCATTTT. Protein: CASSEVGGVGQPQHF.

This chain uses TRBV28 with TRBJ2-2, with TRBD2 matching 14 bases. Looked up from germline, CDR1 is MDHEN and CDR2 is SYDVKM. This CDR3 contains 21 residues. V shed 3 bases and J 0 bases; nucleotides not matched to a gene: 12. CDR3 coding DNA: TGTGCCAGCAGTTTCCTCATAGGACTAGCGGGAGGCAATCCGAACACCGGGGAGCTGTTTTTT. Its translation: CASSFLIGLAGGNPNTGELFF. Full variable domain (outside the CDR3, taken from reference TRBV28 and TRBJ2-2): DVKVTQSSRYLVKRTGEKVFLECVQDMDHENMFWYRQDPGLGLRLIYFSYDVKMKEKGDIPEGYSVSREKKERFSLILESASTNQTSMYLCASSFLIGLAGGNPNTGELFFGEGSRLTVL.

The V and J genes are TRBV7-9 and TRBJ1-3; D possibly corresponds to TRBD1 (6 bases). The V end was cut by 5 bases, the J end by 1 base, with 12 bases between. Germline V gives CDR1 SEHNR, CDR2 FQNEAQ (reference sequence). This CDR3 is 15 amino acids long. CDR3 coding DNA: TGTGCCAGCAGCACCCGGGACAAGTCTGGAAACACCATATATTTT. It yields the protein CASSTRDKSGNTIYF.

V usage is TRBV2 and J usage is TRBJ1-1; a weak D match, TRBD1 (5 bases). This CDR3 has 13 amino acids. Trimming took 8 bases from V and 0 from J, leaving 10 bases between them. CDR1 and CDR2 from the germline V gene are SNHLY and FYNNEI. The CDR3 DNA reads as TGTGCCAGCCTGGGACGGATGAACACTGAAGCTTTCTTT. It yields the protein CASLGRMNTEAFF.

V is TRBV19 and J is TRBJ2-5; 8 nucleotides line up with TRBD1. Germline V gene data show CDR1 as LNHDA and CDR2 as SQIVND (reference sequence). V lost 6 bases and J lost 6; bases outside the gene matches: 9. The length of the CDR3 is 14 residues. The CDR3 DNA follows: TGTGCCAGTAGACCAGACAGGGGACGTCAGACCCAGTACTTC. Its protein product is CASRPDRGRQTQYF.

CDR3 residues: CSVGIRGGSRVQQFYEQYF. As DNA, the CDR3 is TGCAGCGTGGGGATCAGGGGAGGTTCCAGGGTCCAGCAATTCTACGAGCAGTACTTC. This chain links TRBV29-1 with TRBJ2-7; TRBD1 or TRBD2 may be the D gene (6 bases each). The CDR3 is 19 amino acids. Germline CDR1 and CDR2: SQVTM and ANQGSEA. The V and J ends lost 6 bases and 3 bases respectively, with 33 bases between them.

This clone showed up just once. The genes are TRBV10-3 and TRBJ1-3; D ambiguous. The CDR3 runs to 18 residues. Trimming pared 1 base from V and 0 bases from J, leaving 16 bases between. CDR1 is ENHRY and CDR2 is SYGVKD in the germline V gene. The CDR3 here is CAISEFSYIPVSGNTIYF. Here the CDR3 DNA reads TGTGCCATCAGTGAGTTTTCGTATATCCCTGTCTCTGGAAACACCATATATTTT.

This sequence joins TRBV6-5 and TRBJ2-7; D is perhaps TRBD1 (5 bases). The CDR3 totals 11 residues. With 6 bases removed from V and 7 bases from J, the gap between germline ends came to 10 bases. Per germline, CDR1 MNHEY and CDR2 SVGAGI. Written as DNA, the CDR3 is TGTGCCAGCAGGGTCCAGGGAGAGCAGTACTTC. Translation: CASRVQGEQYF.

V gene TRBV27 combines with J gene TRBJ1-1, with a possible D match to TRBD1 (6 bases). Trimming shortened V by 9 bases and J by 3 bases, and 11 bases separated the two germline ends. Per the germline V gene, CDR1 is MNHEY and CDR2 is SMNVEV (reference sequence). The CDR3 has 12 amino acids. The CDR3 region is CASRGLYTEAFF. The CDR3 nucleotides read TGTGCCAGTAGGGGGTTGTACACTGAAGCTTTCTTT.

This CDR3 reads CASSYRAGVYNEQFF. The CDR3 nucleotides read TGTGCCAGCAGTTATAGGGCGGGAGTCTACAATGAGCAGTTCTTC. The chain has TRBV6-5 and TRBJ2-1; 7 nucleotides agree with TRBD2. The CDR3 sequence is 15 residues long. V gave up 3 bases and J gave up 3 bases; unmatched junction bases: 5. Germline V gene data show CDR1 as MNHEY and CDR2 as SVGAGI.

This sequence joins TRBV5-1 and TRBJ2-7; tentatively, D is TRBD2 (6 bases). Germline V gene data show CDR1 as SGHRS and CDR2 as YFSETQ. The CDR3 extends over 14 amino acids. V was cut by 2 bases and J by 3 bases, with 12 bases left in between. CDR3 amino acids: CASSFRGSGYEQYF. The CDR3 nucleotides read TGCGCCAGCAGCTTTAGGGGTAGCGGCTACGAGCAGTACTTC.